Listed here are 2 T cell receptor beta chains from one sample, sequenced in a study of Ad26.COV2.S vaccination and SARS-CoV-2 variants. Regarding treatment: 15 to 20 received Ad26.COV2.S at low or high dose, single or two shots; about 5 received placebo; per-sample allocation not given. Collection of samples fell on day 63 after the first vaccine or placebo injection. Profiled with immunoSEQ multiplex PCR; TCRdb holds only in-frame clones, not every one. This table holds fewer than 800,000 clones, 89% found once. The input for sequencing was peripheral blood, taken in a trial of Ad26.COV2.S vaccine versus placebo. The receptors originated from a person between 18 and 65 years old who received the Ad26.COV2.S COVID-19 vaccine or a placebo.

In DNA form, the CDR3 reads TGTGCCAGCAGCTTTGGTCTAGCGGCCCTCGGGCAGTACTTC. The encoded protein is CASSFGLAALGQYF. V usage is TRBV5-6 and J usage is TRBJ2-7; 7 bases fit TRBD2. The CDR3 spans 14 residues. The junction had 11 bases not matched to a gene; V was cut back by 2 bases and J by 9 bases. CDR1 is SGHDT, CDR2 YYEEEE, per germline.

This clone appeared a single time. The chain is built from TRBV6-5 and TRBJ1-2, with D tentatively TRBD1 (5 bases). The V gene lost 6 bases and the J gene lost 7 bases, with 18 bases spanning the gap. From germline, CDR1 is MNHEY and CDR2 SVGAGI. The CDR3 is 14 residues long. The CDR3 nucleotides read TGTGCCAGCAGAGCCGGGACGGGGCATCCTGGCTACACCTTC. Its protein product is CASRAGTGHPGYTF.